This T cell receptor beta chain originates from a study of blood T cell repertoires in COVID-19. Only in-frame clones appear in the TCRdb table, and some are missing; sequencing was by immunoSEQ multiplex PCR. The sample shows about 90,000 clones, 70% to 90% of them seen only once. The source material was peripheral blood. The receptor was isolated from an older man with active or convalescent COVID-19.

CDR3 loop: CASSQEGQVMNEQFF. The CDR3 coding sequence is TGTGCCAGCAGCCAAGAGGGACAGGTTATGAATGAGCAGTTCTTC. The genes are TRBV4-2 and TRBJ2-1; 8 positions match TRBD1. Germline V gene lookup returns CDR1 LGHNA and CDR2 YNFKEQ. V dropped 0 bases and J dropped 7; count of bases not matched to a gene: 5. There are 15 residues in the CDR3.